The rows below give T cell receptor beta chains drawn from one sample of a study of blood T cell repertoires in COVID-19. The assay was immunoSEQ multiplex PCR, and TCRdb's table has in-frame clones only and misses some. The top ten hold less than 2.5% of the sample, which has about 270,000 clones, 75% to 90% seen once. Sequencing used PBMCs or T cells enriched from blood (not recorded which). These receptors all come from a woman aged 18 to 35 who had recovered from COVID-19. The CDR3 runs from the conserved cysteine through the conserved F or W. A D gene is named only where the DNA matches it firmly. Only part of the rows carry a size: once, few, many, or a class if the clone is expanded.

J,D,size,V,DNA,CDR3
TRBJ2-4,.,.,TRBV2,TGTGCCAGCAGAGAGAGGGGACTCAATTTAGCCAAAAACATTCAGTACTTC,CASRERGLNLAKNIQYF
TRBJ2-7,TRBD1,.,TRBV5-3,TGTGCCAGAAGCTTAGTGTTGGGACAGTCCTACGAGCAGTACTTC,CARSLVLGQSYEQYF
TRBJ2-2,.,once,TRBV14,TGTGCCAGCAGCCAAGGAGTCATCACCGGGGAGCTGTTTTTT,CASSQGVITGELFF
TRBJ1-5,.,.,TRBV19,TGTGCCAGTAGTCCCCCCGACAGGCATCAGCCCCAGCATTTT,CASSPPDRHQPQHF
TRBJ2-3,TRBD1,.,TRBV18,TGTGCCAGCGGCACGGGACAGGGAACAGATACGCAGTATTTT,CASGTGQGTDTQYF
TRBJ1-2,TRBD1,.,TRBV9,TGTGCCAGCAGCGTAGGGGTGGGACAGGGGAACTATGGCTACACCTTC,CASSVGVGQGNYGYTF
TRBJ1-2,.,.,TRBV19,TGTGCCAGTAGTATAGTAGAGAACTATGGCTACACCTTC,CASSIVENYGYTF
TRBJ2-1,.,.,TRBV27,TGTGCCACCCAGGGCGGGGTAGATGAGCAGTTCTTC,CATQGGVDEQFF
TRBJ1-1,.,.,TRBV4-1,TGCGCCAGCAGCCAAGAAGCGTTCGCGAACACTGAAGCTTTCTTT,CASSQEAFANTEAFF
TRBJ1-4,.,.,TRBV11-2,TGTGCCAGCAGCCCCCGGACAGCTTCCGTTGAAAAACTGTTTTTT,CASSPRTASVEKLFF
TRBJ2-3,.,.,TRBV27,TGTGCCAGCCGTACGACGTGGAGGGCCACAGATACGCAGTATTTT,CASRTTWRATDTQYF
TRBJ1-2,TRBD1,few,TRBV4-1,TGCGCCAGCGCGCGGGACAGGTCCTATGGCTACACCTTC,CASARDRSYGYTF
TRBJ2-1,TRBD2,.,TRBV3-1/TRBV3-2,TGTGCCAGCAGCCCGGGACTAGCGGGGAGGAATGAGCAGTTCTTC,CASSPGLAGRNEQFF